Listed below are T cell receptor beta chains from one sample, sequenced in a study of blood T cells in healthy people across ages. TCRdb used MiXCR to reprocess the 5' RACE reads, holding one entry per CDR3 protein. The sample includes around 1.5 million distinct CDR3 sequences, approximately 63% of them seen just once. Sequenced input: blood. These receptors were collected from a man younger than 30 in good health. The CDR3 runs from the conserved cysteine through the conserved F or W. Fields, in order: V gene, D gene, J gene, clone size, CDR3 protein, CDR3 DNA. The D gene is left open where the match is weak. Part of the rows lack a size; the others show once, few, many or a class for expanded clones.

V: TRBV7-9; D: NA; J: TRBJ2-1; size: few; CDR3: CASSPPSLGSSYNEQFF; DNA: TGTGCCAGCAGCCCACCGAGTTTAGGCAGCTCCTACAATGAGCAGTTCTTC
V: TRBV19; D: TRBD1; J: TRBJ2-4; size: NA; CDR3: CARTGSDIQYF; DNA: TGTGCCCGGACAGGGTCGGACATTCAGTACTTC
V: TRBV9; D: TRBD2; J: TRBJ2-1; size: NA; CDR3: CASSPLAGPGGGEQFF; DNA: TGTGCCAGCAGTCCTTTAGCGGGTCCTGGGGGGGGTGAGCAGTTCTTC
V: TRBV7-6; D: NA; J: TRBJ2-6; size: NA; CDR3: CASSTRFSGANVLTF; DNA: TGTGCCAGCAGCACCAGGTTCTCTGGGGCCAACGTCCTGACTTTC
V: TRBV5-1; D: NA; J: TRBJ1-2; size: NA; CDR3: CASRRRSDRNYGYTF; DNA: TGCGCCAGCAGACGGCGTTCGGACAGAAACTATGGCTACACCTTC
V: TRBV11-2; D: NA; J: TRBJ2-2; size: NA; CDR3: CASSPGWTGELFF; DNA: TGTGCCAGCAGCCCCGGGTGGACCGGGGAGCTGTTTTTT
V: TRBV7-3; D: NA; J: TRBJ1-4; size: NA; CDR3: CATTYEGATNEKLFF; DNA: TGTGCCACTACATACGAAGGGGCAACTAATGAAAAACTGTTTTTT
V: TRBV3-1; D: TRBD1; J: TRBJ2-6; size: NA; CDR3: CASSQTGGAGANVLTF; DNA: TGTGCCAGCAGCCAGACAGGGGGCGCTGGGGCCAACGTCCTGACTTTC
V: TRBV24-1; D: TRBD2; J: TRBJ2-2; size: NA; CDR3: CATSDSGLAGNTGELFF; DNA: TGTGCTACCAGTGATTCGGGACTAGCGGGGAACACCGGGGAGCTGTTTTTT
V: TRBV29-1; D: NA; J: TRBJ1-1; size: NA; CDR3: CSGSGWGGGTEAFF; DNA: TGCAGCGGCTCAGGATGGGGAGGAGGCACTGAAGCTTTCTTT
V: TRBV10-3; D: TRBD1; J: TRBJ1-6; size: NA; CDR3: CAIEAGTGNSPLHF; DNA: TGTGCCATCGAAGCCGGGACAGGGAATTCACCCCTCCACTTT
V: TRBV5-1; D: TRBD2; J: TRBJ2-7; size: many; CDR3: CASSSGLAGYEQYF; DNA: TGTGCCAGCAGTTCGGGACTAGCGGGATATGAGCAGTACTTC
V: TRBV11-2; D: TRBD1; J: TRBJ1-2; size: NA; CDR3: CASRLTGTGSLYGYTF; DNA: TGTGCCAGCAGACTTACCGGGACAGGGTCCCTCTATGGCTACACCTTC
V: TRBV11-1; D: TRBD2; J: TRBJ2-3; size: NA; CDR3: CASSWREGAGLSDTQYF; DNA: TGTGCCAGCAGCTGGCGTGAGGGAGCGGGGTTGTCAGATACGCAGTATTTT
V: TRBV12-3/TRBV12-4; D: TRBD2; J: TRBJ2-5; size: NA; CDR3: CASRPGGETQYF; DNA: TGTGCCAGCAGGCCGGGGGGGGAGACCCAGTACTTC
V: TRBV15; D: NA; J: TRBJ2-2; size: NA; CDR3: CATSFSRTGELFF; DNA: TGTGCCACCAGCTTCAGTAGAACCGGGGAGCTGTTTTTT
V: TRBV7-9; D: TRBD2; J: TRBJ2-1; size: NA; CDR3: CASSPQASGGYNEQFF; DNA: TGTGCCAGCAGCCCGCAGGCTAGCGGGGGATACAATGAGCAGTTCTTC
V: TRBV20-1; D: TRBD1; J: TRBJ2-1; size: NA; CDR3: CSARSGDRGYNEQFF; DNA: TGCAGTGCTAGAAGTGGGGACAGGGGCTACAATGAGCAGTTCTTC
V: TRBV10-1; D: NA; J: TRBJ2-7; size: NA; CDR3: CASSESTTPRGYEQYF; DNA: TGCGCCAGCAGTGAGTCGACTACACCCCGGGGATACGAGCAGTACTTC
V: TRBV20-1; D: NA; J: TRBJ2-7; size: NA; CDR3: CSAGSNGQYYEQYF; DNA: TGCAGTGCTGGTTCCAACGGACAGTACTACGAGCAGTACTTC
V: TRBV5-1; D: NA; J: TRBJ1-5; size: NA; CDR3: CASSLEGDYQPQHF; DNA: TGCGCCAGCAGCTTGGAAGGGGATTATCAGCCCCAGCATTTT
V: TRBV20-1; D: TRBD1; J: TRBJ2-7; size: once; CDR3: CSAIRDSPYEQYF; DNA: TGCAGTGCAATCCGGGACAGCCCCTACGAGCAGTACTTC
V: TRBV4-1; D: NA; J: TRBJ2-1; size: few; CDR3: CASSLLVGDSYNEQFF; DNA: TGCGCCAGCAGCCTTCTCGTTGGGGACTCCTACAATGAGCAGTTCTTC
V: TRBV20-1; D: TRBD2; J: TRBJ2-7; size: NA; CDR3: CSARGGLTYEQYF; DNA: TGCAGTGCTAGAGGGGGACTAACCTACGAGCAGTACTTC
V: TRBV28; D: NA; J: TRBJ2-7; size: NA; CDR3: CASRPRSPTYEQYF; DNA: TGTGCCAGCCGACCGAGGAGCCCGACCTACGAGCAGTACTTC
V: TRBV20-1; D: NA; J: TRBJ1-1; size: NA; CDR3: CSARSYRVITEAFF; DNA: TGCAGTGCTAGAAGCTACAGGGTGATAACTGAAGCTTTCTTT
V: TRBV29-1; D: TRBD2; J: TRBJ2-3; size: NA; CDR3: CSGLWGGTDTQYF; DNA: TGCAGCGGTCTCTGGGGGGGTACAGATACGCAGTATTTT
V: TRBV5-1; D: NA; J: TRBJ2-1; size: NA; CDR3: CASRSGTASDEQFF; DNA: TGCGCCAGCAGATCCGGGACGGCATCTGATGAGCAGTTCTTC